A single sample is the source of the 8 T cell receptor beta chains below, sequenced in a study of blood T cell repertoires in COVID-19 (dated by TCRdb to about 2020). Libraries were built with the immunoSEQ multiplex PCR assay. TCRdb's version of the immuneACCESS table is confined to in-frame rearrangements and falls short of the full clone set. An unresolved V gene accounts for under half of the shortfall where checked; the remainder is of unknown origin. The sample table lists about 200,000 clones, around 90% of them with a count of one. The biggest ten clones account for approximately 0.77% of the sample. Sequences were obtained from peripheral blood. These receptors all come from a man in his 60s with COVID-19, enrolled during active disease.

The CDR3 DNA reads as TGTGCCAGCAGCCCATACTCCCCCAGGGCAGGCGTCATGTACGAGCAGTACTTC. Encoded protein: CASSPYSPRAGVMYEQYF. The gene calls are TRBV9 and TRBJ2-7; the D gene is possibly TRBD1 (5 bases). The germline V gene encodes CDR1 SGDLS and CDR2 YYNGEE. The CDR3 consists of 18 residues. V lost 4 bases to trimming and J lost 4 bases, with 27 bases between them.

The rearrangement uses TRBV28 and TRBJ2-1, with a possible D match to TRBD1 (5 bases). Trimming pared 4 bases from V and 9 bases from J, leaving 28 bases between. The CDR3 length is 18 residues. CDR1 is MDHEN and CDR2 is SYDVKM in the germline V gene. The CDR3 nucleotides read TGTGCCAGCAGTTCAATTGGGGTGGGGCAGGGTGATCTCGGTGAGCAGTTCTTC. This sequence encodes CASSSIGVGQGDLGEQFF.

This chain connects TRBV2 to TRBJ2-5; TRBD2 matches 16 bases. The CDR3 consists of 16 residues. The ends lost 6 bases at V and 6 bases at J; junction bases unmatched: 7. The germline V gene encodes CDR1 SNHLY and CDR2 FYNNEI. CDR3 sequence reads: CASRGLAGGDLKTQYF. DNA for the CDR3: TGTGCCAGCAGGGGACTAGCGGGGGGGGACTTAAAGACCCAGTACTTC.

The chain recombines TRBV21-1 with TRBJ2-7; TRBD1 is the table's D call, not checked against the DNA. TRBV21-1 is given as a pseudogene. The CDR3 totals 15 residues. The CDR3 DNA sequence: TGTGCCAGCACCCTCCGACAGGGGAGAACCTACGAGCAGTACTTC. It yields the protein CASTLRQGRTYEQYF.

CDR3 sequence: CSAGTTTREQYF. DNA of the CDR3: TGCAGCGCGGGGACAACTACTAGAGAGCAGTACTTC. The genes are TRBV29-1 and TRBJ2-7; perhaps TRBD1 as D (6 bases). Germline V gene data show CDR1 as SQVTM and CDR2 as ANQGSEA. CDR3 length: 12 residues. Trimming shortened V by 7 bases and J by 7 bases, and 17 bases separated the two germline ends.

The V gene is TRBV5-1, the J gene TRBJ2-3, with 8 nucleotides matching TRBD2. CDR1 SGHRS and CDR2 YFSETQ come from the germline V gene. The J segment lost 2 bases and the V segment lost 0 bases, leaving 5 bases of the junction unmatched. This CDR3 spans 16 amino acids. CDR3 nucleotide sequence: TGCGCCAGCAGCTTGGCCCGCGGGGGGAACACAGATACGCAGTATTTT. Amino acid sequence: CASSLARGGNTDTQYF.

The gene calls are TRBV27 and TRBJ2-7; TRBD2 might be the D (6 bases). Germline-derived CDR1 and CDR2 are MNHEY and SMNVEV (reference sequence). The CDR3 spans 12 residues. V was clipped by 4 bases and J by 9 bases, with 13 bases between them. CDR3 residues: CASSSGVTSQYF. The CDR3 DNA reads TGTGCCAGCAGTTCGGGAGTCACCTCGCAGTACTTC.

V gene TRBV5-1 combines with J gene TRBJ2-5, with D possibly being TRBD1 (6 bases). The germline V gene has CDR1 SGHRS and CDR2 YFSETQ. The CDR3 contains 15 residues. V was cut by 7 bases and J by 3 bases, with 19 bases left in between. This CDR3 reads CASGAVTGTEETQYF. The CDR3 region has the DNA TGCGCCAGCGGCGCAGTGACAGGAACGGAAGAGACCCAGTACTTC.